One and the same sample provided the 8 T cell receptor beta chains below, sequenced in a study of vaccination effects on CD4 cells after COVID-19. For these receptors, no antigen is known. Libraries were prepared by immunoSEQ multiplex PCR; TCRdb keeps only in-frame clonotypes and omits some of them. In the table there are fewer than 90,000 clones, roughly 80% of which are singletons. Sequencing was preceded by expansion of antigen-specific CD4+ T cells with viral peptide pools in the ViraFEST assay. Having been cultured for roughly 9 days, the cells underwent CD4+ T cell isolation. BNT162b2 vaccine or mRNA-1273 vaccine was given to participants in two doses. The sequencing here drew on CD4+ T cells from PBMCs cultured with HCoV-OC43 spike peptides, taken after COVID-19 vaccination. Described subset: HCoV-OC43 spike overlapping peptide pool stimulation. The receptors stem from a human donor who received a COVID-19 vaccine.

There are a few counts of this clone. The rearrangement links TRBV4-3 to TRBJ1-3; D is unclear. Between the trimmed V and J ends, which lost 8 bases and 0 bases, there was a span of 17 bases. Germline V lookup: CDR1 LGHNA, CDR2 YSLEER. CDR3 size: 16 residues. Written as DNA, the CDR3 is TGCGCCAGCGCCCCGGGAGACATTAGCTCTGGAAACACCATATATTTT. It specifies CASAPGDISSGNTIYF.

In its sample, this clone was seen once. The genes are TRBV29-1 and TRBJ2-5; D uncertain. Trimming removed 4 bases from V and 1 base from J, with 4 bases in between. CDR3 length equals 11 residues. The germline gives CDR1 SQVTM, CDR2 ANQGSEA. Here the CDR3 reads CSVASQETQYF. The CDR3 nucleotides are TGCAGCGTTGCCTCCCAAGAGACCCAGTACTTC.

The gene calls are TRBV7-2 and TRBJ2-1, with TRBD2 as a possible D gene (6 bases). The CDR3 loop spans 15 amino acids. The ends were cut back, 2 bases at V and 9 bases at J, with 17 bases in the middle. CDR1 and CDR2 from the germline V gene are SGHTA and FQGNSA. The CDR3 is CASSLYGGESGEQFF. The CDR3 region has the DNA TGTGCCAGCAGCTTATACGGGGGAGAATCGGGTGAGCAGTTCTTC.

V is TRBV5-6 and J is TRBJ1-3; D not certain. Per the germline V gene, CDR1 is SGHDT and CDR2 is YYEEEE. This CDR3 comprises 17 residues. Trimming took 0 bases from V and 0 from J, leaving 13 bases between them. The CDR3 sequence is CASSLGIRANSGNTIYF. The CDR3 coding sequence is TGTGCCAGCAGCTTGGGTATCCGGGCTAACTCTGGAAACACCATATATTTT.

This chain connects TRBV30 to TRBJ2-5; TRBD1 is a possible D gene (6 bases). Trimming removed 4 bases at V and 0 bases at J, with 21 bases between. CDR1 and CDR2 from the germline V gene are GTSNPN and SVGIG (reference sequence). The CDR3 contains 17 residues. The CDR3 DNA reads TGTGCCTGGAAGGCCACAGGGAGAGGAACGTACCAAGAGACCCAGTACTTC. Translated, it gives CAWKATGRGTYQETQYF. The full variable domain, with the rest looked up from reference TRBV30 and TRBJ2-5, is SQTIHQWPATLVQPVGSPLSLECTVEGTSNPNLYWYRQAAGRGLQLLFYSVGIGQISSEVPQNLSASRPQDRQFILSSKKLLLSDSGFYLCAWKATGRGTYQETQYFGPGTRLLVL.

This sequence joins TRBV5-4 and TRBJ2-5; a possible D gene is TRBD1 (6 bases). V gave up 0 bases and J gave up 1 base, with 10 bases separating them. Germline V gene data show CDR1 as SGHNT and CDR2 as YYREEE (reference sequence). The CDR3 has 15 residues. CDR3 DNA sequence: TGTGCCAGCAGCTTGGGTCAGGGGTTCCAAGAGACCCAGTACTTC. It codes for CASSLGQGFQETQYF.

The rearrangement uses TRBV24-1 and TRBJ1-3, with 7 nucleotides matching TRBD1. V lost 5 bases, J lost 2 bases, and 11 bases stayed unmatched. CDR1 and CDR2 (germline): KGHDR, SFDVKD. The CDR3 has 17 amino acids. The CDR3 sequence is CATSAASGQDTGNTIYF. The CDR3, as DNA: TGTGCCACCAGTGCGGCTTCCGGACAGGACACTGGAAACACCATATATTTT.

This clone was detected only a few times. The chain combines TRBV15 with TRBJ1-3; D unclear. Germline lookup yields CDR1 LNHNV and CDR2 YYDKDF (reference sequence). This CDR3 has 13 amino acids. V was pared by 6 bases and J by 0 bases, with 6 bases between. The CDR3 spells CATRQSSGNTIYF. The CDR3 DNA is TGTGCCACCAGGCAGAGCTCTGGAAACACCATATATTTT.